The T cell receptor (beta chain) described here comes from a study of Ad26.COV2.S vaccination and SARS-CoV-2 variants. Study details: The COV1001 Ad26.COV2.S trial arm included the donor.

Method: immunoSEQ multiplex PCR; TCRdb's copy keeps in-frame clones and lacks some. The sample carries about 460,000 clones, about 88% recorded once. CDR1 is LGHDT, CDR2 YNNKEL, per germline (reference sequence). This CDR3 comprises 13 residues. The ends were cut back, 1 base at V and 10 bases at J, with 12 bases in the middle. Sample treatment: some 20 received Ad26.COV2.S at low or high dose, single or two shots; several received placebo; per-sample allocation not given. Collection of samples fell on day 63 after the first vaccine or placebo injection. J is TRBJ2-3 and V is TRBV3-1 (or the pseudogene TRBV3-2); D is uncertain. The origin of this receptor is a person aged 18-60 years who received the Ad26.COV2.S COVID-19 vaccine or a placebo. The sequencing used peripheral blood, collected in a trial of Ad26.COV2.S vaccine versus placebo. In DNA form, the CDR3 reads TGTGCCAGCAGCCAAGTGGGCTCTCCCGCGCAGTATTTT. This codes for CASSQVGSPAQYF.